One sample yielded the 21 T cell receptor beta chains listed below, sequenced in a study of blood T cell repertoires in COVID-19. Profiling relied on immunoSEQ multiplex PCR, and the TCRdb table lists in-frame clones only, not all of them. The sample shows around 140,000 clones, 76% of them seen only once. The sequencing sample was made of peripheral blood. The origin of the receptors is an elderly woman with active or convalescent COVID-19.

The chain couples TRBV30 to TRBJ1-2; 8 nucleotides match TRBD1. The CDR3 contains 12 residues. Germline V CDR1 and CDR2: GTSNPN, SVGIG (reference sequence). Trimming at V came to 8 bases and at J to 2 bases, leaving 4 bases not matched to a gene. The CDR3 region has the DNA TGTGCCGGACAGGGAAGGAACTATGGCTACACCTTC. It specifies CAGQGRNYGYTF.

This clone has only one observation. V and J are TRBV9 and TRBJ2-7, with TRBD2 matching 13 bases. The CDR3 extends over 16 amino acids. Germline CDR1 and CDR2: SGDLS and YYNGEE. With V trimmed by 3 bases and J by 7 bases, 10 bases remained unmatched. The CDR3 DNA follows: TGTGCCAGCAGCGGCACTAGCGGGGGGGGCCTCCGGGAGCAGTACTTC. It specifies CASSGTSGGGLREQYF.

The rearrangement uses TRBV6-5 and TRBJ2-5; 10 bases line up with TRBD2. This CDR3 is 15 amino acids long. Germline-derived CDR1 and CDR2 are MNHEY and SVGAGI. The ends lost 7 bases at V and 5 bases at J; junction bases unmatched: 10. This CDR3 reads CASKRTSGPGETQYF. CDR3 bases: TGTGCCAGCAAAAGGACTAGCGGACCTGGGGAGACCCAGTACTTC.

The chain is built from TRBV7-9 and TRBJ2-5; unclear D gene. Trimming cost V 1 base and J 4 bases, with 4 bases left between them. The CDR3 runs 12 residues. Germline V CDR1 and CDR2: SEHNR, FQNEAQ (reference sequence). CDR3 protein: CASSLVGETQYF. The CDR3 nucleotides read TGTGCCAGCAGCTTAGTCGGAGAGACCCAGTACTTC.

V is TRBV6-1 and J is TRBJ1-2; D gene uncertain. The germline V gene has CDR1 MNHNS and CDR2 SASEGT. Trimming removed 2 bases at V and 4 bases at J, with 11 bases between. CDR3 length equals 14 residues. This CDR3 reads CASSELRLGYGYTF. For the CDR3, the DNA is TGTGCCAGCAGTGAACTGCGGCTTGGCTATGGCTACACCTTC.

The chain has TRBV10-3 and TRBJ1-1; TRBD1 matches at 11 bases. CDR1 and CDR2 from the germline V gene are ENHRY and SYGVKD. The V segment lost 5 bases and the J segment 6 bases; nucleotides outside the gene matches: 5. The CDR3 loop spans 14 amino acids. The CDR3 loop reads CAISRTGGDSEAFF. The CDR3 DNA is TGTGCCATCAGTCGGACAGGGGGCGACTCTGAAGCTTTCTTT.

The rearrangement uses TRBV19 and TRBJ1-2, with D tentatively TRBD1 (6 bases). Trimming took off 7 bases at V and 4 bases at J, with 13 bases between the two ends. CDR1 and CDR2 (germline): LNHDA, SQIVND (reference sequence). The CDR3 is 13 amino acids. The CDR3 DNA follows: TGTGCCAGTACTACAGGGAGGGTCTATGGCTACACCTTC. Translated, it gives CASTTGRVYGYTF.

The chain carries TRBV7-2 and TRBJ1-2; the D is unclear. The CDR3 contains 13 residues. Trimming left V 0 bases short and J 4 bases short, with 6 bases between. Germline CDR1 SGHTA, CDR2 FQGNSA. The CDR3 loop is CASSLASGYGYTF. The CDR3, as DNA: TGTGCCAGCAGCTTAGCCTCGGGCTATGGCTACACCTTC.

This clone turned up a few times. Written as DNA, the CDR3 is TGTGCCAGCAGCTTGCAAGACAAAGAGACCCAGTACTTC. This encodes CASSLQDKETQYF. V usage is TRBV5-4 and J usage is TRBJ2-5; D not resolved. This CDR3 is 13 amino acids long. Trimming took off 1 base at V and 3 bases at J, with 7 bases between the two ends. Germline V gene data show CDR1 as SGHNT and CDR2 as YYREEE (reference sequence).

The V gene is TRBV19, the J gene TRBJ2-4; D might be TRBD2 (6 bases). Trimming cost V 3 bases and J 0 bases, with 9 bases left between them. This CDR3 spans 15 amino acids. Germline-derived CDR1 and CDR2 are LNHDA and SQIVND (reference sequence). CDR3 coding DNA: TGTGCCAGTAGTATTAGCGGACTAGCCAAAAACATTCAGTACTTC. Translation: CASSISGLAKNIQYF.

This clone showed up just once. The chain joins TRBV30 to TRBJ2-1; TRBD2 matches at 9 bases. V was clipped by 1 base and J by 9 bases; unmatched bases: 4. The CDR3 has 13 amino acids. Germline V gene lookup returns CDR1 GTSNPN and CDR2 SVGIG (reference sequence). The CDR3 nucleotides read TGTGCCTGGAGTGCGCTAGCGGGGACTGAGCAGTTCTTC. Protein sequence: CAWSALAGTEQFF.

V gene TRBV27 combines with J gene TRBJ2-2; possible D gene TRBD2, 6 bases. CDR1 is MNHEY and CDR2 is SMNVEV in the germline V gene (reference sequence). V dropped 2 bases and J dropped 0 bases, with 7 bases sitting between them. The CDR3 length is 15 residues. As DNA, the CDR3 is TGTGCCAGCAGTTTAGCGGGGCCGAACACCGGGGAGCTGTTTTTT. It translates to CASSLAGPNTGELFF.

About this clone itself: The limits of the CDR3 on the DNA are not certain, so only TCRdb's listed CDR3 is given. The V and J genes are TRBV9 and TRBJ2-3; the tabulated D call, TRBD1, remains unverified against the DNA. In germline, CDR1 is SGDLS, CDR2 YYNGEE. The CDR3 has 12 amino acids, counting both end residues. This chain's CDR3 is CASSVATGALYF.

The chain has TRBV2 and TRBJ1-1; D uncertain. The CDR3 is made up of 11 amino acids. Germline V lookup: CDR1 SNHLY, CDR2 FYNNEI. V lost 7 bases and J lost 8, with 11 bases in between. CDR3 in amino acids: CASTPRLEAFF. In DNA form, the CDR3 reads TGTGCCAGCACGCCTAGGTTGGAAGCTTTCTTT.

The chain couples TRBV6-5 to TRBJ1-6; TRBD1 aligns across 8 bases. Germline lookup yields CDR1 MNHEY and CDR2 SVGAGI. The CDR3 runs 14 residues. Trimming removed 5 bases from V and 10 bases from J; junction bases left unmatched: 7. CDR3 protein: CASSPDRVYSPLHF. The DNA for the CDR3 is TGTGCCAGCAGTCCGGACAGGGTTTACTCACCCCTCCACTTT.

This clone was seen a single time. This rearrangement joins TRBV5-5 to TRBJ1-4, with D possibly being TRBD1 (5 bases). The CDR3 covers 15 residues. Germline values: CDR1 SGHKS, CDR2 YYEKEE (reference sequence). Trimming shortened V by 4 bases and J by 4 bases, and 14 bases separated the two germline ends. CDR3 in DNA: TGTGCCAGCAGCCCGCCGGGCGGGGGTAATGAAAAACTGTTTTTT. As protein: CASSPPGGGNEKLFF.

J is TRBJ2-7 and V is TRBV28, with TRBD2 identical over 10 bases. Per the germline V gene, CDR1 is MDHEN and CDR2 is SYDVKM. V was pared by 7 bases and J by 0 bases, with 15 bases of the junction left unmatched. The CDR3 runs to 18 residues. The CDR3 DNA follows: TGTGCCAGCACTATAAGGGCACCGGGACTAGCGAGCTCCTACGAGCAGTACTTC. It translates to CASTIRAPGLASSYEQYF. The full variable domain, its missing parts supplied by reference TRBV28 and TRBJ2-7, is DVKVTQSSRYLVKRTGEKVFLECVQDMDHENMFWYRQDPGLGLRLIYFSYDVKMKEKGDIPEGYSVSREKKERFSLILESASTNQTSMYLCASTIRAPGLASSYEQYFGPGTRLTVT.

The chain links TRBV7-6 to TRBJ2-2; tentative D call: TRBD2 (6 bases). V was trimmed by 1 base and J by 4 bases, leaving 13 bases between them. Germline assignment: CDR1 SGHVS and CDR2 FNYEAQ. The CDR3 sequence is 16 residues long. CDR3 DNA sequence: TGTGCCAGCAGCTTAGGCCCGACTAGTTCCACCGGGGAGCTGTTTTTT. Translation gives CASSLGPTSSTGELFF.

This clone was found a few times. The rearrangement uses TRBV18 and TRBJ1-1, with D possibly being TRBD1 (5 bases). CDR1 KGHSH and CDR2 LQKENI come from the germline V gene. Trimming left V 6 bases short and J 3 bases short, with 17 bases between. The CDR3 consists of 15 residues. CDR3 DNA: TGTGCCAGCTCTCCCGAGGGGCGGAGGGACACTGAAGCTTTCTTT. Translation gives CASSPEGRRDTEAFF.

The V and J genes are TRBV3-1 (or the pseudogene TRBV3-2) and TRBJ2-3; a possible D gene is TRBD1 (6 bases). This CDR3 is 15 amino acids long. V lost 3 bases and J lost 2, with 12 bases in between. Per the germline V gene, CDR1 is LGHDT and CDR2 is YNNKEL (reference sequence). The CDR3 is CASSHPQGVTDTQYF. The CDR3 DNA follows: TGTGCCAGCAGCCACCCACAGGGAGTCACAGATACGCAGTATTTT.

V gene TRBV3-1 (or the pseudogene TRBV3-2) combines with J gene TRBJ1-3; no reliable D call. Trimming left V 4 bases short and J 7 bases short, with 11 bases between. CDR1 is LGHDT and CDR2 is YNNKEL in the germline V gene (reference sequence). The CDR3 loop spans 13 amino acids. CDR3 residues: CASSREAGNTIYF. The CDR3 DNA is TGTGCCAGCAGCCGGGAAGCGGGTAACACCATATATTTT.